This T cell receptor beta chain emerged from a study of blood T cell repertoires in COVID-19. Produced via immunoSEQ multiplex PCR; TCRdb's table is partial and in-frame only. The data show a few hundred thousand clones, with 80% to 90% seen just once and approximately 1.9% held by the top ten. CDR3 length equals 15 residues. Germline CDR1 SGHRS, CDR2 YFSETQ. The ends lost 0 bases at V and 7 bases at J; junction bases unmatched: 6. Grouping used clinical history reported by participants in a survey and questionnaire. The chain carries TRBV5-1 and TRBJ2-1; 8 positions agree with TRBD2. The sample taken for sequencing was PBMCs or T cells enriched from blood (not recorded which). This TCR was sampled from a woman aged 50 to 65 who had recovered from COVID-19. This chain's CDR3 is CASSLVAGNGNEQFF. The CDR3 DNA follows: TGCGCCAGCAGCTTGGTAGCGGGAAATGGGAATGAGCAGTTCTTC.